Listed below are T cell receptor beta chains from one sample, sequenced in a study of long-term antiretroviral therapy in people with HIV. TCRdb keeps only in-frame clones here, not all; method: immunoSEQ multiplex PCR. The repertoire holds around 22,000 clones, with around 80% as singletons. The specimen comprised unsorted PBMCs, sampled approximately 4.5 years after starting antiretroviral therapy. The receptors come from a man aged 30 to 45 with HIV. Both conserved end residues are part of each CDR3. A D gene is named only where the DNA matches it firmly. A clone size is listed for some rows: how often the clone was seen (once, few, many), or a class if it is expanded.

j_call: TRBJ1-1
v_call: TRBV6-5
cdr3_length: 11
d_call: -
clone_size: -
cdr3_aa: CASSRGTEAFF
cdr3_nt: TGTGCCAGCAGTCGTGGCACTGAAGCTTTCTTT

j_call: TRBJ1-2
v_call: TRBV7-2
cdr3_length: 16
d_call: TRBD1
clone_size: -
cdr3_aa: CASSLALAGGEYGYTF
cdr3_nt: TGTGCCAGCAGCTTAGCGTTGGCAGGGGGCGAATATGGCTACACCTTC

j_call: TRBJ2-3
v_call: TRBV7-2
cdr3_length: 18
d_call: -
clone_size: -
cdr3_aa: CASSPEGIRAGDSDTQYF
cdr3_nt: TGTGCCAGCAGCCCAGAAGGAATAAGGGCAGGGGATTCTGATACGCAGTATTTT

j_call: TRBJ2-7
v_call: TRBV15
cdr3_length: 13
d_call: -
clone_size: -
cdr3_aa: CATSREQGYEQYF
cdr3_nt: TGTGCCACCAGCAGAGAACAGGGTTACGAGCAGTACTTC

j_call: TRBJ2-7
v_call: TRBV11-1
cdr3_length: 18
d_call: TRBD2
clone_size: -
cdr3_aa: CASSFGLAGGPSSYEQYF
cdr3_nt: TGTGCCAGCAGCTTTGGGCTAGCGGGGGGCCCGAGCTCCTACGAGCAGTACTTC

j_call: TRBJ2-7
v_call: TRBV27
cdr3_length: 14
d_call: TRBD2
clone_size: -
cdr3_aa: CASSFNGLAGGEYF
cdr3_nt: TGTGCCAGCAGTTTTAATGGACTAGCGGGGGGCGAGTACTTC

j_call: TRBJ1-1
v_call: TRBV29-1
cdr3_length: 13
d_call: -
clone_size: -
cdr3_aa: CSVEGVLNTEAFF
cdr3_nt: TGCAGCGTTGAAGGGGTATTGAACACTGAAGCTTTCTTT

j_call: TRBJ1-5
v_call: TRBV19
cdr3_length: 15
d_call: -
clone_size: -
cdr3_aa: CASSISRQPNQPQHF
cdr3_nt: TGTGCCAGTAGTATCTCAAGGCAGCCCAATCAGCCCCAGCATTTT

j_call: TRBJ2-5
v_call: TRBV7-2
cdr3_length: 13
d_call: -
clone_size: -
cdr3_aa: CASSSRGEETQYF
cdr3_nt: TGTGCCAGCAGCTCCAGGGGGGAGGAGACCCAGTACTTC

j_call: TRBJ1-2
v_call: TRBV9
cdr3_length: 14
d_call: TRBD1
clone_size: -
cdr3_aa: CASSARQGDYGYTF
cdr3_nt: TGTGCCAGCAGCGCAAGACAGGGAGATTATGGCTACACCTTC

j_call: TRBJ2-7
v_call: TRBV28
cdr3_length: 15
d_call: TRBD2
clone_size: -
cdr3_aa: CASSDQRWGLGEQYF
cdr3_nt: TGTGCCAGCAGCGACCAAAGATGGGGACTAGGCGAGCAGTACTTC

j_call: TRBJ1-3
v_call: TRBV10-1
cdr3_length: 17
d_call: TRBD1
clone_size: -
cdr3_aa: CASSGSGTGDSGNTIYF
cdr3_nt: TGCGCCAGCAGTGGATCCGGGACAGGGGACTCTGGAAACACCATATATTTT

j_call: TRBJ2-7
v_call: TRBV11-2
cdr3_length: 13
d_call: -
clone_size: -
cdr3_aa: CASSFGPTYEQYF
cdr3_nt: TGTGCCAGCAGCTTTGGACCAACCTACGAGCAGTACTTC

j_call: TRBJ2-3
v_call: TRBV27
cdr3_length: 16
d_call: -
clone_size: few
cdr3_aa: CASSLSLGRRTDTQYF
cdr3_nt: TGTGCCAGCAGTTTATCCCTCGGCCGGAGGACAGATACGCAGTATTTT

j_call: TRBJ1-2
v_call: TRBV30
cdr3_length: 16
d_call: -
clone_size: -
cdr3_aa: CAWSPRGRAREYGYTF
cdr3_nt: TGTGCCTGGAGCCCCCGAGGCAGGGCGAGGGAATATGGCTACACCTTC

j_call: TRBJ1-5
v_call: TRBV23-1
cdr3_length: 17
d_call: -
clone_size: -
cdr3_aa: CASSQSQKTGVYQPQHF
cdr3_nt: TGCGCCAGCAGTCAATCACAAAAGACAGGTGTTTATCAGCCCCAGCATTTT

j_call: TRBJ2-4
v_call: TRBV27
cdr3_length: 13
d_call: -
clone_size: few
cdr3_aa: CASSLPGGNIQYF
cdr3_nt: TGTGCCAGCAGTTTACCGGGCGGGAACATTCAGTACTTC

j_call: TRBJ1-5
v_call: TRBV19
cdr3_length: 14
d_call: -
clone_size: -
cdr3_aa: CASSRTASLQPQHF
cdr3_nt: TGTGCCAGCAGTCGTACGGCTTCTCTCCAGCCCCAGCATTTT

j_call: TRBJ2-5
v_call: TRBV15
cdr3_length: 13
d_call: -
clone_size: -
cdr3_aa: CATSNPGRETQYF
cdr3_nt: TGTGCCACCAGCAACCCGGGGAGGGAGACCCAGTACTTC

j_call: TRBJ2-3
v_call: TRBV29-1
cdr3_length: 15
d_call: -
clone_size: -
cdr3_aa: CSVEDEVQVGDTQYF
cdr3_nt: TGCAGCGTTGAAGATGAGGTCCAGGTTGGAGATACGCAGTATTTT

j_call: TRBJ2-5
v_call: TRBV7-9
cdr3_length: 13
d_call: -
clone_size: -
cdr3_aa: CASSLGSQETQYF
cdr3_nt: TGTGCCAGCAGCTTAGGTAGCCAAGAGACCCAGTACTTC

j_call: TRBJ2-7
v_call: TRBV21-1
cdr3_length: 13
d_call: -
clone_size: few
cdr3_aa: CATEWGISYEQYF
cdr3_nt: TGTGCCACCGAGTGGGGGATCTCCTACGAGCAGTACTTC

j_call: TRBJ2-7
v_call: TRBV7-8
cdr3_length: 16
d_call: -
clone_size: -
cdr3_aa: CASSWLTGTAYYEQYF
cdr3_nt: TGTGCCAGCAGCTGGTTGACGGGGACGGCCTACTACGAGCAGTACTTC

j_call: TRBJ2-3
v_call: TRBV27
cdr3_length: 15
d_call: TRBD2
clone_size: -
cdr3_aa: CASSLSLAGLDTQYF
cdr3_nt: TGTGCCAGCAGTTTATCACTAGCGGGGTTAGATACGCAGTATTTT

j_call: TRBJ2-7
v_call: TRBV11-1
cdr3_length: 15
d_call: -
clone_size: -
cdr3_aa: CASSAAGRAGYEQYF
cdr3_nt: TGTGCCAGCAGCGCGGCGGGCAGGGCTGGCTACGAGCAGTACTTC

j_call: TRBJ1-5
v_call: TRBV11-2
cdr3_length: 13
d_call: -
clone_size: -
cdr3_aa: CASSPGLDQPQHF
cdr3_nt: TGTGCCAGCAGTCCGGGTCTAGATCAGCCCCAGCATTTT

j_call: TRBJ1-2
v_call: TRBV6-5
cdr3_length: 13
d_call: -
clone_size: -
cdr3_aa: CASSYSGASGYTF
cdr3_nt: TGTGCCAGCAGTTACTCAGGAGCCAGCGGCTACACCTTC

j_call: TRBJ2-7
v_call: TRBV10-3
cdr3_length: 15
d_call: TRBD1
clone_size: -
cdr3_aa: CAISVPGQATYEQYF
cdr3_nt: TGTGCCATCAGTGTCCCGGGACAGGCGACTTACGAGCAGTACTTC

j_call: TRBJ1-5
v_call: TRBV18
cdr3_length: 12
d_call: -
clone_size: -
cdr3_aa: CASSPFNQPQHF
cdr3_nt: TGTGCCAGCTCACCCTTCAATCAGCCCCAGCATTTT

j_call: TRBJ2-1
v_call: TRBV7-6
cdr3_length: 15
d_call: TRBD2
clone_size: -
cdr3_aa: CASSLAMSGDNEQFF
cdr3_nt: TGTGCCAGCAGCTTAGCAATGAGCGGGGACAATGAGCAGTTCTTC

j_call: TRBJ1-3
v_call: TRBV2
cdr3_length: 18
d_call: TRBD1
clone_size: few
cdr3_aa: CASSGWDRGVLGGNTIYF
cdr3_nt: TGTGCCAGCAGTGGCTGGGACAGGGGGGTTCTTGGTGGAAACACCATATATTTT

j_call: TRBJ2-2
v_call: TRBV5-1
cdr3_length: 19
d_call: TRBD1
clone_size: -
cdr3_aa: CASSLVAATDRGRAGELFF
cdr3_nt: TGCGCCAGCAGCTTGGTCGCCGCCACGGACAGGGGGCGGGCCGGGGAGCTGTTTTTT

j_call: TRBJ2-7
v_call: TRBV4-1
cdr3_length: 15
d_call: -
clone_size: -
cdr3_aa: CASSQLSGSQYEQYF
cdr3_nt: TGCGCCAGCAGCCAACTTTCCGGGAGTCAGTACGAGCAGTACTTC

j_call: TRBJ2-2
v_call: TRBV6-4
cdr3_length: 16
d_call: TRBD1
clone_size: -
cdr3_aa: CASSADRGQNTGELFF
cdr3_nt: TGTGCCAGCAGTGCAGACAGGGGGCAGAACACCGGGGAGCTGTTTTTT

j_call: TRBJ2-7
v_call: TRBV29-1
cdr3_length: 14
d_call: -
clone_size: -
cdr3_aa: CSVKGGDLPYEQYF
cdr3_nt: TGCAGCGTTAAAGGGGGAGACCTTCCCTACGAGCAGTACTTC

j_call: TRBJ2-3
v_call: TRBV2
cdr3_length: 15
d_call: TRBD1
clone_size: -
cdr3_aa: CASRVGTGEADTQYF
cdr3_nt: TGTGCCAGCAGGGTGGGGACAGGGGAAGCAGATACGCAGTATTTT